The 30 T cell receptor beta chains below come from one sample, sequenced in a study of cytomegalovirus exposure and HLA in healthy donors. The PCR made use of 60 Vbeta and 13 Jbeta primers. Repertoires were generated with immunoSEQ multiplex PCR, while TCRdb's copy carries only in-frame clones and drops some. The table lists 150,000 to 200,000 clones, approximately 78% of them singletons. The sample comprised PBMCs. The receptor source for this set is a woman in her forties or fifties in good health and CMV-seropositive.

The CDR3 reads CACRGGGSNTEAFF. CDR3 DNA: TGCGCCTGCCGGGGCGGGGGGTCGAACACTGAAGCTTTCTTT. The chain joins TRBV5-1 to TRBJ1-1, with TRBD1 as a possible D gene (5 bases). V lost 10 bases, J lost 1 base, and 17 bases lay in between. The germline V gene encodes CDR1 SGHRS and CDR2 YFSETQ. The CDR3 consists of 14 residues.

The gene calls are TRBV9 and TRBJ2-7; possibly TRBD2 for D (5 bases). The CDR3 length is 15 residues. The germline V and J ends were trimmed by 3 bases and 0 bases, with 13 bases remaining between them. Germline assignment: CDR1 SGDLS and CDR2 YYNGEE. CDR3: CASSATPDFSYEQYF. CDR3 nucleotides: TGTGCCAGCAGCGCAACACCGGACTTCTCCTACGAGCAGTACTTC.

A word on this clone: Different DNA sequences within this sample yield the same CDR3. DNA of the CDR3: TGTGCCAGTCGACAGGGTGGATGGGAGTTCTTC. This gives the protein CASRQGGWEFF. The chain employs TRBV6-5 and TRBJ2-1; 7 nucleotides align to TRBD1. With 9 bases clipped from V and 14 bases from J, the junction kept 10 bases outside the gene matches. The CDR3 is 11 residues long. Germline lookup yields CDR1 MNHEY and CDR2 SVGAGI.

The genes are TRBV7-3 and TRBJ1-6; 7 nucleotides align to TRBD1. V lost 5 bases, J lost 7 bases, and 5 bases stayed unmatched. There are 14 residues in the CDR3. CDR1 is SGHTA, CDR2 FQGTGA, per germline. This CDR3 is CASSQGQWNSPLHF. CDR3 nucleotide sequence: TGTGCCAGCAGCCAGGGACAGTGGAATTCACCCCTCCACTTT.

The chain joins TRBV29-1 to TRBJ2-3; TRBD2 matches 9 bases. The CDR3 loop spans 15 amino acids. Germline trimming cut 4 bases from V and 2 bases from J; bases unmatched to any gene: 7. CDR1 and CDR2 (germline): SQVTM, ANQGSEA. CDR3 protein: CSVARAGGHTDTQYF. In nucleotides, the CDR3 is TGCAGCGTTGCAAGAGCGGGGGGACACACAGATACGCAGTATTTT.

This clone showed up just a few times. The chain recombines TRBV7-6 with TRBJ1-1; TRBD1 agrees at 10 bases. The junction had 11 bases not matched to a gene; V was cut back by 1 base and J by 9 bases. Looked up from germline, CDR1 is SGHVS and CDR2 is FNYEAQ. The CDR3 consists of 16 residues. In nucleotides, the CDR3 is TGTGCCAGCAGCTTAGAGGGACAGGGGACCGAACAGAAAGCTTTCTTT. Translating gives CASSLEGQGTEQKAFF.

V is TRBV5-1 and J is TRBJ2-2, with 16 bases fitting TRBD2. CDR3 length: 17 amino acids. The junction had 4 bases not matched to a gene; V was cut back by 4 bases and J by 4 bases. CDR1 is SGHRS, CDR2 YFSETQ, per germline. CDR3 nucleotides: TGCGCCAGCAGCGAGGGGACTAGCGGGGGGGCCACCGGGGAGCTGTTTTTT. It yields the protein CASSEGTSGGATGELFF. Together with reference TRBV5-1 and TRBJ2-2, the CDR3 gives the full variable domain: KAGVTQTPRYLIKTRGQQVTLSCSPISGHRSVSWYQQTPGQGLQFLFEYFSETQRNKGNFPGRFSGRQFSNSRSEMNVSTLELGDSALYLCASSEGTSGGATGELFFGEGSRLTVL.

This chain uses TRBV5-1 with TRBJ1-2, with TRBD1 matching over 7 bases. Germline V gene lookup returns CDR1 SGHRS and CDR2 YFSETQ. The junction had 10 bases not matched to a gene; V was cut back by 0 bases and J by 8 bases. The CDR3 spans 15 residues. The CDR3 spells CASSLGDSSRGGYTF. CDR3 DNA sequence: TGCGCCAGCAGCTTGGGGGACAGTTCTCGTGGCGGCTACACCTTC.

This clone was observed a handful of times. Other DNA sequences within the sample encode an identical CDR3. The chain couples TRBV5-1 to TRBJ2-5; D possibly corresponds to TRBD1 (5 bases). The germline gives CDR1 SGHRS, CDR2 YFSETQ. V shed 0 bases and J shed 5 bases, with 5 bases lying between them. The CDR3 contains 12 residues. CDR3 coding DNA: TGCGCCAGCAGCTTGGCAGGGGAGACCCAGTACTTC. Residues: CASSLAGETQYF.

This clone occurred once. The rearrangement uses TRBV6-1 and TRBJ1-6, with 8 bases that match TRBD1. CDR1 and CDR2 (germline): MNHNS, SASEGT. V lost 1 base, J lost 10 bases, and 6 bases stayed unmatched. This CDR3 comprises 15 residues. CDR3 DNA: TGTGCCAGCAGTGAAGTCTACAGGGGGGGATCACCCCTCCACTTT. This sequence encodes CASSEVYRGGSPLHF.

The chain couples TRBV7-9 to TRBJ1-2; TRBD1 aligns across 10 bases. The junction had 8 bases not matched to a gene; V was cut back by 5 bases and J by 5 bases. Germline V CDR1 and CDR2: SEHNR, FQNEAQ (reference sequence). The CDR3 extends over 15 amino acids. CDR3 in amino acids: CASSDPTGGVYGYTF. The CDR3 region has the DNA TGTGCCAGCAGCGATCCGACAGGGGGCGTTTATGGCTACACCTTC.

This sequence joins TRBV19 and TRBJ1-2; TRBD1 might be the D (5 bases). CDR3 length: 14 amino acids. Trimming left V 6 bases short and J 5 bases short, with 16 bases between. Germline V CDR1 and CDR2: LNHDA, SQIVND (reference sequence). The CDR3 is CASRDTGVGYGYTF. The CDR3 DNA reads TGTGCCAGTAGAGATACGGGGGTGGGGTATGGCTACACCTTC.

This chain connects TRBV7-9 to TRBJ1-1; weak D call: TRBD1 (6 bases). The CDR3 has 15 residues. The germline gives CDR1 SEHNR, CDR2 FQNEAQ (reference sequence). V gave up 1 base and J gave up 1 base, with 10 bases separating them. The CDR3 region has the DNA TGTGCCAGCAGCTTAGGGAGGACAGCGAACACTGAAGCTTTCTTT. Protein product: CASSLGRTANTEAFF.

V usage is TRBV6-6 and J usage is TRBJ1-2; D is undetermined. CDR3 length: 14 amino acids. V lost 4 bases and J 2 bases, leaving 11 bases between the germline ends. Germline CDR1 and CDR2: MNHNY and SVGAGI (reference sequence). CDR3 nucleotides: TGTGCCAGCAGTTCGAACGGTCAAAACTATGGCTACACCTTC. This sequence encodes CASSSNGQNYGYTF.

This sequence joins TRBV5-1 and TRBJ2-5, with TRBD1 matching 9 bases. Germline-derived CDR1 and CDR2 are SGHRS and YFSETQ. V lost 3 bases, J lost 4 bases, and 4 bases stayed unmatched. This CDR3 has 14 amino acids. CDR3 sequence reads: CASSSDRGGETQYF. Here the CDR3 DNA reads TGCGCCAGCAGCTCCGACAGGGGGGGAGAGACCCAGTACTTC.

The chain combines TRBV27 with TRBJ1-2; possible D gene TRBD1, 6 bases. In germline, CDR1 is MNHEY, CDR2 SMNVEV (reference sequence). This CDR3 has 14 amino acids. V was clipped by 8 bases and J by 4 bases, with 17 bases between them. CDR3 in amino acids: CASAPSTGSYGYTF. In DNA, the CDR3 is TGTGCCAGCGCCCCCTCCACAGGGAGCTATGGCTACACCTTC.

This chain links TRBV6-1 with TRBJ1-5, with D maybe TRBD1 (6 bases). The V end lost 7 bases, the J end lost 5 bases, and 15 bases lay between the germline ends. Germline-derived CDR1 and CDR2 are MNHNS and SASEGT. This CDR3 region has 14 residues. The CDR3 sequence: CASTEGGADQPQHF. The CDR3 nucleotides read TGTGCCAGCACCGAGGGGGGGGCAGATCAGCCCCAGCATTTT.

The chain employs TRBV27 and TRBJ2-7, with a weak D call TRBD1 (6 bases). The CDR3 covers 14 residues. Trimming cost V 9 bases and J 8 bases, with 23 bases left between them. Per germline, CDR1 MNHEY and CDR2 SMNVEV (reference sequence). CDR3 DNA: TGTGCCAGACATGGGGCCGGGACACTTCACAAGCAGTACTTC. As protein: CARHGAGTLHKQYF.

The rearrangement joins TRBV6-5 to TRBJ1-3; D may be TRBD1 (5 bases). Trimming cost V 0 bases and J 9 bases, with 9 bases left between them. The CDR3 is made up of 13 amino acids. Germline assignment: CDR1 MNHEY and CDR2 SVGAGI. The CDR3 nucleotides are TGTGCCAGCAGTTACTCGGGGGGTACCACCATATATTTT. It codes for CASSYSGGTTIYF.

This sequence joins TRBV29-1 and TRBJ1-2; TRBD1 agrees at 7 bases. V was clipped by 0 bases and J by 1 base; unmatched bases: 14. The germline CDR1 and CDR2 sequences are SQVTM and ANQGSEA. The CDR3 covers 18 residues. CDR3 DNA sequence: TGCAGCGTTGAAGATTATGAAGCAGGGGGGCTAGATAACTATGGCTACACCTTC. The encoded protein is CSVEDYEAGGLDNYGYTF.

This chain connects TRBV4-2 to TRBJ2-2; 9 bases align to TRBD1. The CDR3 has 19 amino acids. V gave up 1 base and J gave up 2 bases; unmatched junction bases: 11. CDR1 and CDR2 (germline): LGHNA, YNFKEQ. The CDR3 protein is CASSQVSGGQGFNTGELFF. In nucleotides, the CDR3 is TGTGCCAGCAGCCAAGTCTCTGGGGGACAGGGATTCAACACCGGGGAGCTGTTTTTT.

This rearrangement joins TRBV6-4 to TRBJ2-2; D gene ambiguous. CDR3 length equals 14 residues. Trimming took off 8 bases at V and 3 bases at J, with 13 bases between the two ends. CDR1 is MRHNA and CDR2 is SNTAGT in the germline V gene. This chain's CDR3 is CASFSSRYTGELFF. CDR3 nucleotide sequence: TGTGCCAGCTTTTCCTCCAGGTACACCGGGGAGCTGTTTTTT.

V gene TRBV13 combines with J gene TRBJ1-1; D gene uncertain. This CDR3 comprises 12 residues. Germline CDR1 reads PRHDT; CDR2 reads FYEKMQ (reference sequence). V lost 3 bases to trimming and J lost 5 bases, with 7 bases between them. DNA of the CDR3: TGTGCCAGCAGCTTGGGAGATACTGAAGCTTTCTTT. It is translated as CASSLGDTEAFF.

This clone was counted only a few times. This chain joins TRBV4-1 and TRBJ2-3; tentative D call: TRBD1 (5 bases). The CDR3 extends over 16 amino acids. Deletions cut 0 bases from V and 5 bases from J, with 15 bases between. From germline, CDR1 is MGHRA and CDR2 YSYEKL. The CDR3 nucleotides read TGCGCCAGCAGCCAAGATCGTACAAGGGGAATAGATACGCAGTATTTT. This gives the protein CASSQDRTRGIDTQYF.

This clone has a single count. The chain joins TRBV19 to TRBJ1-4; a weak D match, TRBD1 (6 bases). This CDR3 is built from 19 residues. Between the trimmed V and J ends, which lost 6 bases and 0 bases, there was a span of 23 bases. Looked up from germline, CDR1 is LNHDA and CDR2 is SQIVND (reference sequence). The CDR3 here is CASRGSRTALTATNEKLFF. The CDR3 coding sequence is TGTGCCAGTAGAGGAAGTCGGACAGCCCTAACAGCAACTAATGAAAAACTGTTTTTT. Variable domain in full (rest from reference TRBV19 and TRBJ1-4): DGGITQSPKYLFRKEGQNVTLSCEQNLNHDAMYWYRQDPGQGLRLIYYSQIVNDFQKGDIAEGYSVSREKKESFPLTVTSAQKNPTAFYLCASRGSRTALTATNEKLFFGSGTQLSVL.

The genes are TRBV7-6 and TRBJ2-2; TRBD2 agrees at 7 bases. CDR1 is SGHVS, CDR2 FNYEAQ, per germline. The CDR3 is 16 residues long. Trimming at V came to 5 bases and at J to 0 bases, leaving 6 bases not matched to a gene. Here the CDR3 DNA reads TGTGCCAGCAGCCTATCTGCGGGGGCGAACACCGGGGAGCTGTTTTTT. Its translation is CASSLSAGANTGELFF.

This clone was seen a few times. The rearrangement joins TRBV19 to TRBJ2-6, with 10 positions matching TRBD1. The CDR3 runs to 15 residues. Germline CDR1 and CDR2: LNHDA and SQIVND (reference sequence). The junction had 5 bases not matched to a gene; V was cut back by 5 bases and J by 7 bases. CDR3 sequence reads: CASSQGQGIANVLTF. CDR3 DNA: TGTGCCAGTAGTCAGGGACAGGGGATCGCCAACGTCCTGACTTTC.

The genes are TRBV7-6 and TRBJ1-4; tentatively, D is TRBD1 (5 bases). The CDR3 extends over 16 amino acids. Looked up from germline, CDR1 is SGHVS and CDR2 is FNYEAQ. The V end lost 1 base, the J end lost 8 bases, and 17 bases lay between the germline ends. The CDR3 sequence is CASSLVSGRGDEKLFF. The CDR3 DNA follows: TGTGCCAGCAGCTTAGTATCGGGGAGGGGCGACGAAAAACTGTTTTTT.

This chain links TRBV5-1 with TRBJ2-3; TRBD2 matches 8 bases. In germline, CDR1 is SGHRS, CDR2 YFSETQ. Trimming at V came to 3 bases and at J to 0 bases, leaving 6 bases not matched to a gene. This CDR3 is built from 16 residues. The CDR3, as DNA: TGCGCCAGCAGCTGGGATAGCGGGGCTAGCACAGATACGCAGTATTTT. Amino acid sequence: CASSWDSGASTDTQYF.

The chain is built from TRBV5-6 and TRBJ1-1; D gene unclear. V gave up 6 bases and J gave up 1 base, with 16 bases separating them. The CDR3 has 15 amino acids. The germline CDR1 and CDR2 sequences are SGHDT and YYEEEE. CDR3 nucleotides: TGTGCCAGCACTCCACGAGCCAACGAGAACACTGAAGCTTTCTTT. Translated: CASTPRANENTEAFF. The variable domain in full, with the rest retrieved from reference TRBV5-6 and TRBJ1-1, is DAGVTQSPTHLIKTRGQQVTLRCSPKSGHDTVSWYQQALGQGPQFIFQYYEEEERQRGNFPDRFSGHQFPNYSSELNVNALLLGDSALYLCASTPRANENTEAFFGQGTRLTVV.